This TCR beta chain originates from a study of human T cells and chemical hapten exposure. Study context: Across the whole study, which lasted about 5.5 months, patients were given diphenylcyclopropenone on the scalp once a week. Reading of the patch tests, which applied 0.01% DPC to the upper back, occurred at 6 days.

This clonotype was counted once. This may be a read error: a much more frequent sequence differs by one nucleotide. Time point noted: patch test 2, 6 weeks after DPC sensitization. Treatment noted: therapeutic diphenylcyclopropenone sensitization with weekly scalp DPC. Germline V gene data show CDR1 as MNHNY and CDR2 as SVGAGI (reference sequence). The CDR3 length is 16 residues. Each CDR3 protein gets one entry after TCRdb re-called the RACE reads with MiXCR. In the table there are under 450,000 distinct CDR3 sequences, 6% to 7% of which are singletons. The source of this sequence is a woman aged 18-29 years with alopecia areata. Some clones in this sample may be carry-over from other donors' samples. The source material was whole blood, sampled in connection with sensitization to the hapten diphenylcyclopropenone (DPC). The J gene is TRBJ2-4, the V gene TRBV6-6, with D uncertain. The CDR3 bases are TGTACCAGCAGTTACCCCGTTAACAACCTCAAAAACATTCAGTACTTC. As protein: CTSSYPVNNLKNIQYF.